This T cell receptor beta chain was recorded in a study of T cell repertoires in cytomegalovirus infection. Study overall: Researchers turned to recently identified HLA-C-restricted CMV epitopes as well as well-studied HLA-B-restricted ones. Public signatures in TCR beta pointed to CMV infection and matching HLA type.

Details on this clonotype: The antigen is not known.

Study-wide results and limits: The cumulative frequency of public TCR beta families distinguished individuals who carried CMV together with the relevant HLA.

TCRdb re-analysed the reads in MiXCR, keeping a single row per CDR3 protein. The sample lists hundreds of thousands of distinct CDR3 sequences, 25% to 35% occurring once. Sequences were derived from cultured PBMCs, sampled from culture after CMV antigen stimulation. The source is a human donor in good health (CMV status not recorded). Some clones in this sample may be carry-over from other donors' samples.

In DNA, the CDR3 is TGTGCCAGCAACCCGACGGGTACTAATGAAAAACTGTTTTTT. This sequence encodes CASNPTGTNEKLFF. This chain uses TRBV28 with TRBJ1-4; D gene uncertain. V lost 7 bases, J lost 2 bases, and 11 bases lay in between. The CDR3 consists of 14 residues. CDR1 and CDR2 from the germline V gene are MDHEN and SYDVKM.